This T cell receptor beta chain was profiled in a study of OX40 agonist ivuxolimab in advanced cancers. This clone was found a few times. Any history of autoimmune disease or systemic immunosuppression disqualified patients. Sequencing used immunoSEQ multiplex PCR; TCRdb keeps in-frame clones, though not all of them. Here the sample spans about 80,000 clones, around 86% being singletons. This receptor was identified in an adult with an advanced solid tumor such as melanoma, head and neck, liver or kidney cancer. The material sequenced was CD4+ or CD8+ T cells sorted from blood, taken in a trial of the OX40 agonist ivuxolimab.

The CDR3 here is CASSEAGVRTEAFF. The DNA of the CDR3 is TGCGCCAGCAGTGAAGCGGGGGTTAGGACTGAAGCTTTCTTT. The chain combines TRBV10-1 with TRBJ1-1; possibly TRBD1 for D (5 bases). V lost 3 bases to trimming and J lost 5 bases, with 13 bases between them. This CDR3 contains 14 residues. Germline values: CDR1 WNHNN, CDR2 SYGVQD (reference sequence).